This TCR beta chain was identified during a study of identical twins. Germline V CDR1 and CDR2: SGHAT, FQNNGV. The CDR3 contains 12 residues. Trimming removed 3 bases at V and 4 bases at J, with 4 bases between. MiXCR, run by TCRdb on the 5' RACE reads, gives a single entry per CDR3 protein. The profile shows approximately 350,000 distinct CDR3 sequences, 12% of them singletons. This clonotype was observed a few times. In addition, the sample was reused for a study of yellow fever vaccine responses in identical twins.

This rearrangement joins TRBV11-2 to TRBJ2-1; D remains ambiguous. This clonotype was sampled from a woman aged 18-29 years in good health. The sequenced sample was CD8+ T cells sorted from blood. Here the CDR3 reads CASSFVYNEQFF. The CDR3 nucleotides are TGTGCCAGCAGCTTTGTATACAATGAGCAGTTCTTC.